One T cell receptor (beta chain) is described in this entry. Antigen specificity is unknown. At a deep level, the assay was run. This table comes from immunoSEQ multiplex PCR, and its TCRdb copy is limited to in-frame clones, with some not included. The sample has about 1.5 million clones, 95% to 99% seen once. Germline lookup yields CDR1 MNHEY and CDR2 SMNVEV (reference sequence). The CDR3 totals 16 residues. Trimming cost V 6 bases and J 9 bases, with 24 bases left between them. This entry belongs to a study of shared clonotypes between healthy human individuals. The wider study: Donors were two women and three men aged 18 to 49. General study findings and limits: Limitation of the genetic and exposure-history diversity represented came from the few donors. The generation probabilities recorded for non-shared clonotypes fell below those of clonotypes shared by all four donors.

The sample was naive CD4+ T cells sorted from blood. Sample subset: CD45RA+ positively selected. The receptor comes from a man aged 30 to 39 in good health. The V call is TRBV27, the J call TRBJ2-1, with a tentative D call TRBD1 (6 bases). CDR3 bases: TGTGCCAGCAGCTCCACGCCGTTCCCAGGGGACACTGAGCAGTTCTTC. As protein: CASSSTPFPGDTEQFF.